Described below is a single T cell receptor beta chain sequence and its context. Its antigen is unknown. The final CDR3 position lacks the conserved phenylalanine or tryptophan, pointing to a likely read error. Taken from the germline V gene, the CDR1 and CDR2 loops are MGHRA and YSYEKL. The CDR3 numbers 14 amino acids, ends counted. Kept here is only the CDR3 DNA, which spans 42 bases and is read in frame from base 1. The V end loses 0 bases and the J end loses 4 bases, and a stretch of 10 bases separates them. Sequencing used an Illumina HiSeq 1500. TCRdb handled the public reads itself, with Q25 trimming in fastp and clone calling in MiXCR, and kept productive beta chains. Rows with a matching CDR3 protein are joined into one entry that keeps the most common DNA and genes. The sample data list roughly 760,000 distinct CDR3 sequences, and less than 40% of these were observed just once. Around 2.8% of the sample is taken by the ten largest.

The data were obtained in a study of T cell repertoires in cytomegalovirus infection (dated by TCRdb to the late 2010s). For the wider study: Because public TCR beta signatures pointed to carriage of CMV infection together with the matching HLA type, the HLA type of each donor mattered for the analysis.

General findings and caveats noted by the study authors: The ex vivo response was dominated by HLA-C-restricted CMV-specific TCR beta clonotypes, which also provided the single most frequent clonotype in two of eight donors. Cumulative frequency of public TCR beta family members discriminated carriers of CMV infection plus the relevant HLA type in this cohort and an independent approximately 400-donor cohort.

The receptor chain draws on TRBV4-1 and TRBJ2-7; the D segment cannot be called with confidence. The sample was PBMCs. The sequence was collected from a human donor in good health (CMV status not recorded). Some clones in this sample may be carry-over from other donors' samples. DNA sequence: TGCGCCAGCAGCCAAGAGGGTCGGTGGTACGAGCAGTACTTA. This codes for CASSQEGRWYEQYL.